The source of this T cell receptor (beta chain) is a study of spatial heterogeneity in lung cancer. V shed 3 bases, J shed 4 bases, and the junction held 11 bases outside the gene matches. The CDR3 sequence is 17 residues long. This clonotype was detected only a few times. Time point given: sample taken at primary tumor resection. There were 75 or so donors, all of them untreated patients with early-stage non-small cell lung cancer. TCRdb re-analysed the 5' RACE reads in MiXCR, keeping a single row per CDR3 protein. Of tens of thousands of distinct CDR3 sequences detected, about 5% appear once; the ten largest clones hold about a third.

The source is a male donor with early-stage non-small cell lung cancer. The chain links TRBV12-3 or TRBV12-4 to TRBJ2-5; 10 nucleotides match TRBD1. Source: PBMCs, taken at surgery. CDR3 coding DNA: TGTGCCAGCAGTTTCATCCTGGGACAGGGGTTTGGAGAGACCCAGTACTTC. Translated: CASSFILGQGFGETQYF.